This T cell receptor (beta chain) was captured in a study of blood T cell repertoires in COVID-19. Source study methods: How many nucleated cells were present was estimated from reference gene primer amplification. Clones were read by immunoSEQ multiplex PCR, and TCRdb kept only the in-frame ones, dropping some. Clone size and the V and J calls come from that table; the DNA yielded D and trimming. The table records 300,000 to 400,000 clones, 88% of them present only once. The sequence derives from a woman in her 70s with COVID-19, enrolled during active disease. The source material was peripheral blood.

The DNA of the CDR3 is TGTGCCAGCAGATGGACAGGGGAGAGGGAGACCCAGTACTTC. This codes for CASRWTGERETQYF. This chain joins TRBV2 and TRBJ2-5; 9 nucleotides line up with TRBD1. This CDR3 region has 14 residues. Germline lookup yields CDR1 SNHLY and CDR2 FYNNEI. J lost 5 bases, V lost 6 bases, and 7 bases had no gene match.